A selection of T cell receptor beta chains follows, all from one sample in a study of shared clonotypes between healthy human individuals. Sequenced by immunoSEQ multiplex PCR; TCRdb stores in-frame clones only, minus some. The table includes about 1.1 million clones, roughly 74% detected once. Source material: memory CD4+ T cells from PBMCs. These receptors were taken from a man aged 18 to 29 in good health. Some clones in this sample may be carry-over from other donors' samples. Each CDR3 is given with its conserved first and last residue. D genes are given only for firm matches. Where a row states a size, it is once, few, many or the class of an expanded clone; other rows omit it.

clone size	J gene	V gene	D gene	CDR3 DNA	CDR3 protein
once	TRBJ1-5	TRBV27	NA	TGTGCCAGCAGCCGAATCGGGGGGAATCAGCCCCAGCATTTT	CASSRIGGNQPQHF
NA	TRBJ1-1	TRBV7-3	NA	TGTGCCAGCAGCTTATCCGGGGGCTTGACTGAAGCTTTCTTT	CASSLSGGLTEAFF
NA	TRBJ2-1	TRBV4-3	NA	TGCGCCAGCAGCCAAGAAGTACGTTACTCCTACAATGAGCAGTTCTTC	CASSQEVRYSYNEQFF
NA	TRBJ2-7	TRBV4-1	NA	TGCGCCAGCAGCCAAGAGGGGCGGGTGCGCGAGCAGTACTTC	CASSQEGRVREQYF
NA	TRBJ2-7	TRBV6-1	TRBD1	TGTGCCAGCAGTGAAGTTTGGGACAGTGGACCCTACGAGCAGTACTTC	CASSEVWDSGPYEQYF
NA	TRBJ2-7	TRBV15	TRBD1	TGTGCCACCAGCAGAAACCGCGGGACAGGGCGTTACGAGCAGTACTTC	CATSRNRGTGRYEQYF
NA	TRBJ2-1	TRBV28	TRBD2	TGTGCCAGCAGTCCAACATGGGGGGGGTCCTACAATGAGCAGTTCTTC	CASSPTWGGSYNEQFF
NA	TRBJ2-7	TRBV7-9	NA	TGTGCCAGCAGCTCGACTAGGTCCTACGAGCAGTACTTC	CASSSTRSYEQYF
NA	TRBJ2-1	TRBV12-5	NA	TGTGCTAGTGGACCGTCCGGGGGTGGTAATGAGCAGTTCTTC	CASGPSGGGNEQFF
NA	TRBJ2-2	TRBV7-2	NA	TGTGCCAGCAGCTTAGTGGCGTTGAACACCGGGGAGCTGTTTTTT	CASSLVALNTGELFF
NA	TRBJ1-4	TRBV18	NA	TGTGCCAGCTCCGCCACAGGGATCCGTGAAAAACTGTTTTTT	CASSATGIREKLFF
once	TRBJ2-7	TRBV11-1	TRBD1	TGTGCCAGCAGCCCGGGACAGTACTACGAGCAGTACTTC	CASSPGQYYEQYF
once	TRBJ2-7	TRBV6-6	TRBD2	TGTGCCAGCAGGACCGACGGGACTAGCGACGGGCAGTACTTC	CASRTDGTSDGQYF